The clone carrying this T cell receptor beta chain was recorded at least ten times. V was cut by 6 bases and J by 7 bases, with 10 bases left in between. Germline V gene sequence: CDR1 SQVTM, CDR2 ANQGSEA. The CDR3 covers 11 residues. This specimen belongs to a study of blood T cells in healthy people across ages. Caucasian, healthy and from Russia, the donors were aged between about 6 and 90. Each sample yielded at least 6 million isolated PBMCs. Using a J-beta primer mix together with a sample-barcoded 5' primer, a second PCR was run for roughly 7 to 12 cycles. Tagging of each cDNA molecule was performed by a template-switch adaptor with 12 random nucleotides. TCRdb re-analysed the 5' RACE reads in MiXCR, keeping a single row per CDR3 protein. The data show about 730,000 distinct CDR3 sequences, roughly 45% seen once.

The genes are TRBV29-1 and TRBJ2-1, with a weak D call TRBD2 (5 bases). The TCR was taken from a woman aged 55-70 years in good health. Sequenced: blood. This chain's CDR3 is CSVKQRNEQFF. CDR3 DNA: TGCAGCGTGAAACAGCGGAATGAGCAGTTCTTC.